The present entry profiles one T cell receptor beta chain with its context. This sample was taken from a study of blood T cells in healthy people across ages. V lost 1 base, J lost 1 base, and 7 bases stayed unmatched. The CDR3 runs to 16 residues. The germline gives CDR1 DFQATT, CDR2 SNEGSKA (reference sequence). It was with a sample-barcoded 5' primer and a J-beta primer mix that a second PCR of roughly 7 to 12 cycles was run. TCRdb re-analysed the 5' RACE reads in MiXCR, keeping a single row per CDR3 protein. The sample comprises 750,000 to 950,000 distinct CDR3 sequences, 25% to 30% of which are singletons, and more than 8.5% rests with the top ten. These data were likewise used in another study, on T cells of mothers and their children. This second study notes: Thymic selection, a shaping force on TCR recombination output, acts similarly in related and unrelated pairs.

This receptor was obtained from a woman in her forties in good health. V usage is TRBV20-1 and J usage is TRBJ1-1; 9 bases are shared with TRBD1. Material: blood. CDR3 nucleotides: TGCAGTGCTAGAGGGGACAGGGTAACTCCGAACACTGAAGCTTTCTTT. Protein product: CSARGDRVTPNTEAFF.